A few counts support the clone carrying this T cell receptor beta chain. Its antigen is currently unknown. This PCR relied on a set of 60 Vbeta primers and 13 Jbeta primers. Method: immunoSEQ multiplex PCR; TCRdb's copy keeps in-frame clones and lacks some. The sample yields over 150,000 clones, about 80% seen once. The data derive from a study of cytomegalovirus exposure and HLA in healthy donors. Regarding the study as a whole: An analysis done earlier found most TCR beta V segments productive about 87% or about 30% of the time.

V shed 11 bases and J 0 bases; nucleotides not matched to a gene: 19. Germline V gene sequence: CDR1 SEHNR, CDR2 FQNEAQ (reference sequence). CDR3 length: 19 residues. The TCR sequence derives from a woman under 40 in good health and CMV-seronegative. The specimen sequenced was PBMCs. The chain joins TRBV7-9 to TRBJ2-1, with 10 positions matching TRBD2. The CDR3 here is CAAPAGGSGGAGSYNEQFF. DNA for the CDR3: TGTGCCGCACCCGCAGGTGGCAGCGGGGGGGCCGGCTCCTACAATGAGCAGTTCTTC.